These T cell receptor beta chains were read from a single sample in a study of cytomegalovirus exposure and HLA in healthy donors. Profiled with immunoSEQ multiplex PCR; TCRdb holds only in-frame clones, not every one. The sample lists 100,000 to 150,000 clones; 70% to 85% were seen once. The sequenced material came from PBMCs. Receptors were obtained from a man between 18 and 29 years old in good health and CMV-seropositive. CDR3s include the opening cysteine and the closing phenylalanine or tryptophan. A D gene is named only where the DNA matches it firmly. Expanded clones get a size class; other rows say once, few or many, or leave the size out.

J	V	size	D	DNA	CDR3
TRBJ1-2	TRBV6-5	once	.	TGTGCCAGCAGTCCCCGTTGGGGGCCCTATGGCTACACCTTC	CASSPRWGPYGYTF
TRBJ2-7	TRBV19	.	TRBD1	TGTGCCAGTAGTAACGTCAGGGGGCACGACGAGCAGTACTTC	CASSNVRGHDEQYF
TRBJ2-5	TRBV28	once	.	TGTGCCAGCAGTTCCTATAAAGAGACCCAGTACTTC	CASSSYKETQYF
TRBJ2-7	TRBV18	.	TRBD2	TGTGCCAGCTCACTGGGGAGCGGGGGGCGAGAGCAGTACTTC	CASSLGSGGREQYF
TRBJ2-7	TRBV18	.	.	TGTGCCAGCTCAAAACCAGCGTCCTACGAGCAGTACTTC	CASSKPASYEQYF
TRBJ1-5	TRBV19	.	.	TGTGCCAGTAAAGGTGGGGCGGTTGATAGCAATCAGCCCCAGCATTTT	CASKGGAVDSNQPQHF
TRBJ1-1	TRBV4-1	.	TRBD1	TGCGCCAGCAGCCAAGGTTGGCTGCTCCAGGGGGCATTTACTGAAGCTTTCTTT	CASSQGWLLQGAFTEAFF
TRBJ2-1	TRBV7-6	.	TRBD2	TGTGCCAGCAGCTTGGGACTAGTCAATGAGCAGTTCTTC	CASSLGLVNEQFF
TRBJ2-3	TRBV21-1	few	.	TGTGCCAGCAGATCGGGACTAGCGGGAGGGCTCTCACGTTACACAGATACGCAGTATTTT	CASRSGLAGGLSRYTDTQYF
TRBJ2-6	TRBV27	.	.	TGTGCCAGCAGTCGGAAGTCTGGGGCCAACGGCCTGACTTTC	CASSRKSGANGLTF
TRBJ1-2	TRBV10-2	.	.	TGCGCCAGCAGTGAGGGGGCAGACTATGGCTACACCTTC	CASSEGADYGYTF
TRBJ2-7	TRBV25-1	once	.	TGTGCCAGCATGGGAGGGGGGCCCCAGTACTTC	CASMGGGPQYF
TRBJ2-7	TRBV6-6	.	.	TGTGCCAGCCAAAATCGAGACGAGCAGTACTTC	CASQNRDEQYF
TRBJ2-5	TRBV29-1	.	TRBD2	TGCAGCGTCGAGGGACTAGCGGGAGTTCAGCAAGAGTCCCAGTACTTC	CSVEGLAGVQQESQYF
TRBJ1-2	TRBV6-5	.	.	TGTGCCACCTCCCGGATCGGGGGGGGGCGCGGCTACACCTTC	CATSRIGGGRGYTF
TRBJ1-5	TRBV9	.	TRBD1	TGTGCCAGCAGCGTAGATGGGACAGGGGTTGGTCAGCCCCAGCATTTT	CASSVDGTGVGQPQHF
TRBJ2-7	TRBV12-5	.	.	TGTGCTAGTGAGAAGAGTTACGAGCAGTACTTC	CASEKSYEQYF
TRBJ2-7	TRBV7-9	few	TRBD2	TGTTCCTCGGGGGGGGCGTGGGAGCAGTACTTC	CSSGGAWEQYF
TRBJ1-3	TRBV5-4	medium-sized	.	TGTGCCAGCAGCCCCGGGACAAGCGCGTTCTCTGGAAACACCATATATTTT	CASSPGTSAFSGNTIYF
TRBJ1-1	TRBV7-2	.	.	TGTGCCAGCAGACTTCACAGGGTGAACACTGAAGCTTTCTTT	CASRLHRVNTEAFF
TRBJ2-2	TRBV10-3	.	.	TGTGCCGCGATGGCGAACACCGGGGAGCTGTTTTTT	CAAMANTGELFF
TRBJ1-1	TRBV25-1	.	TRBD1	TGTGCCAGCAGTGGATTCCAGGGGGCGGGGAACACTGAAGCTTTCTTT	CASSGFQGAGNTEAFF
TRBJ2-1	TRBV30	.	TRBD1	TGTGCCTGGAGCGCTAGAAGGGTCCGGACAGGGGAAGATGAGCAGTTCTTC	CAWSARRVRTGEDEQFF
TRBJ2-5	TRBV28	once	TRBD2	TGTGCCAGCAGTTTAGCGGGGGAGAAAGAGACCCAGTACTTC	CASSLAGEKETQYF
TRBJ2-1	TRBV27	.	TRBD1	TGTGCCAGCAGTTCAAGACAGGGGGGAGAAAATGAGCAGTTCTTC	CASSSRQGGENEQFF
TRBJ1-5	TRBV7-9	.	.	TGTGCCAGCAGCTCCTTTGAGGATAATCAGCCCCAGCATTTT	CASSSFEDNQPQHF
TRBJ1-2	TRBV6-5	.	.	TGTGCCAGCAGACAACAGGGAAAGCACGGCTACACCTTC	CASRQQGKHGYTF
TRBJ1-5	TRBV7-9	.	.	TGTGCCAGCAGCCGGGAGGCGTATCAGCCCCAGCATTTT	CASSREAYQPQHF
TRBJ2-1	TRBV9	.	TRBD2	TGTGCCAGCAGCGTAGTTCCCAGCGGGGGGTACAATGAGCAGTTCTTC	CASSVVPSGGYNEQFF
TRBJ1-2	TRBV12-5	once	TRBD1	TGTGCTAGTGGTTTGGCGGCAGGGGGACTCCATGGCTACACCTTC	CASGLAAGGLHGYTF
TRBJ2-3	TRBV6-4	.	TRBD2	TGTGCCAGCAGTGACCTTATAAAGGGGCGACTAGCGGGAGGGTCCACAGATACGCAGTATTTT	CASSDLIKGRLAGGSTDTQYF
TRBJ1-3	TRBV27	.	.	TGTGCCAGCAGTTCCGTTTCTGGAAACACCATATATTTT	CASSSVSGNTIYF